This TCR beta chain was recorded in a study of post-analysis software for immune sequencing data. Study at large: The disease courses covered relapsing-remitting, secondary progressive and progressive-relapsing multiple sclerosis.

Every TCR beta cDNA library bore unique molecular identifiers. Each batch of about 0.95 to 11 million T cells produced some 500,000 cDNA molecules. Each CDR3 protein is one row after TCRdb ran MiXCR on the PCR reads. The sample includes about 540,000 distinct CDR3 sequences, approximately 31% of them seen just once. This clonotype was seen only a few times. Its antigen is undetermined. Study observations and caveats: Samples made in the same batch grouped tightly together by F measure. Several TRBV segments were more frequent in patients than controls; TRBV5-6, TRBV5-1 and TRBV20-1 belonged to this group. There was significantly lower normalized Chao1 diversity in multiple sclerosis patients than in controls.

J lost 7 bases, V lost 1 base, and 2 bases had no gene match. Germline CDR1 SGHRS, CDR2 YFSETQ. There are 13 residues in the CDR3. Sequenced material: blood. This clonotype was obtained from a girl aged 2 to 17 with multiple sclerosis. The rearrangement joins TRBV5-1 to TRBJ1-2; 9 nucleotides agree with TRBD1. Written as DNA, the CDR3 is TGCGCCAGCAGCTTGACAGGGGGCCGTGGCTACACCTTC. Protein sequence: CASSLTGGRGYTF.